The T cell receptor (beta chain) under discussion was sequenced for a study of beta chain features in type 1 diabetes. This clone was counted only a few times. Per germline, CDR1 SGHDT and CDR2 YYEEEE. J gave up 9 bases and V 4 bases, and 9 bases lay outside the gene matches. This CDR3 spans 13 amino acids. Sequencing targeted expressed TCRB transcripts, as all isolated RNA had been reverse transcribed. Repertoires were generated with immunoSEQ multiplex PCR, while TCRdb's copy carries only in-frame clones and drops some. The sample yields about 360,000 clones, roughly 12% seen once. Sequencing was done on a sample of naive CD4+ T cells from blood. This sequence joins TRBV5-6 and TRBJ1-1; TRBD1 matches at 7 bases. This receptor was taken from a man younger than 35 in good health. The CDR3 here is CASSLTTGVKAFF. CDR3 DNA: TGTGCCAGCAGCCTTACTACAGGGGTGAAAGCTTTCTTT.